The clone carrying this TCR beta chain was picked up a small number of times. Germline CDR1 and CDR2: MNHEY and SVGAGI. Trimming at V came to 6 bases and at J to 7 bases, leaving 2 bases not matched to a gene. This CDR3 has 12 amino acids. This sample was included in a study of control samples from healthy donors and cancer patients. Assay used: immunoSEQ multiplex PCR; TCRdb lists only in-frame clones, some missing. The sample lists about 67,000 clones, approximately 89% seen once, with about 2.2% in the top ten. The sequence was collected from a woman between 45 and 60 years old with head and neck cancer. The specimen sequenced was PBMCs. This sequence joins TRBV6-5 and TRBJ1-4, with TRBD1 matching 7 bases. The CDR3 coding sequence is TGTGCCAGCAGATACAGGGGTGAAAAACTGTTTTTT. Translation: CASRYRGEKLFF.